These T cell receptor beta chains were read from a single sample in a study of regulatory T cells in long-lasting Graves disease. MiXCR, applied by TCRdb to the multiplex PCR reads, yields one record per CDR3 protein. The data hold 350,000 to 500,000 distinct CDR3 sequences, with over 20% observed a single time. Sequenced material: peripheral blood mononuclear cells (PBMCs), taken when the disease was refractory, from a patient treated with antithyroid drugs. All receptors come from a female donor with Graves disease. Both conserved end residues are part of each CDR3. D genes are given only for firm matches. Rows give clone size only sometimes, using once, few, many, or a class for an expanded clone.

>TRBV2|TRBJ2-3|NA|once
CASTGRGYTDTQYF
TGTGCCAGCACGGGCAGGGGCTACACAGATACGCAGTATTTT
>TRBV30|TRBJ2-5|NA|few
CAWQTGDYLAETQYF
TGTGCCTGGCAAACAGGGGACTATCTGGCGGAGACCCAGTACTTC
>TRBV10-3|TRBJ1-1|NA|many
CAIKGGENTEAFF
TGTGCCATCAAGGGGGGAGAGAACACTGAAGCTTTCTTT
>TRBV11-2|TRBJ1-2|TRBD1|NA
CASSLDTGQGIYIYGYTF
TGTGCCAGCAGCTTAGATACGGGACAGGGGATCTACATCTATGGCTACACCTTC
>TRBV7-9|TRBJ2-7|NA|NA
CASSHPTGYEQYF
TGTGCCAGCAGCCACCCCACAGGGTACGAGCAGTACTTC
>TRBV12-3/TRBV12-4|TRBJ2-1|NA|few
CASRSFGGPRNEQFF
TGTGCCAGCAGATCCTTTGGGGGACCAAGGAATGAGCAGTTCTTC
>TRBV28|TRBJ2-1|NA|NA
CASHQERTGTDEQFF
TGTGCCAGCCACCAGGAGAGGACTGGAACGGATGAGCAGTTCTTC
>TRBV5-6|TRBJ1-2|NA|many
CASSLPQADGYTF
TGTGCCAGCAGCTTGCCGCAGGCGGATGGCTACACCTTC
>TRBV12-5|TRBJ2-7|TRBD2|NA
CASADSGRVSYGQYF
TGTGCTAGTGCCGATAGCGGGAGGGTCTCCTACGGGCAGTACTTC
>TRBV19|TRBJ1-5|TRBD1|NA
CASSGATGANNQPQHF
TGTGCCAGTAGTGGGGCCACAGGGGCCAATAATCAGCCCCAGCATTTT
>TRBV19|TRBJ1-5|NA|few
CASSIGDRNQPQHF
TGTGCCAGTAGTATTGGAGACCGAAATCAGCCCCAGCATTTT
>TRBV7-9|TRBJ1-2|NA|NA
CASSGAGTYYGYTF
TGTGCCAGCAGCGGTGCCGGGACTTACTATGGCTACACCTTC
>TRBV20-1|TRBJ2-7|TRBD2|many
CSANPGTSGSGEQYF
TGCAGTGCAAATCCCGGGACTAGCGGGAGTGGGGAGCAGTACTTC
>TRBV4-2|TRBJ2-7|NA|NA
CASSQEVGGASYEQYF
TGTGCCAGCAGCCAAGAGGTCGGCGGAGCCTCCTACGAGCAGTACTTC
>TRBV29-1|TRBJ1-3|NA|many
CSVSDRTSGNTIYF
TGCAGCGTTTCCGACAGGACCTCTGGAAACACCATATATTTT
>TRBV3-1|TRBJ2-5|TRBD2|many
CASSRGTSGEETQYF
TGTGCCAGCAGCCGAGGGACTAGCGGGGAAGAGACCCAGTACTTC
>TRBV10-3|TRBJ2-1|TRBD2|NA
CAIRAGLAMNEQFF
TGTGCCATCAGGGCGGGACTAGCGATGAATGAGCAGTTCTTC
>TRBV7-9|TRBJ1-1|NA|few
CASSLAGRHTEAFF
TGTGCCAGCAGCTTAGCTGGGCGGCACACTGAAGCTTTCTTT
>TRBV12-3/TRBV12-4|TRBJ2-2|TRBD2|many
CASSRSGLNTGELFF
TGTGCCAGCAGCCGATCGGGACTAAACACCGGGGAGCTGTTTTTT
>TRBV18|TRBJ2-7|TRBD2|many
CASSPAGGAYEQYF
TGTGCCAGCTCCCCAGCGGGAGGCGCATACGAGCAGTACTTC
>TRBV3-1|TRBJ2-5|TRBD1|many
CASSHGQATQYF
TGTGCCAGCAGCCATGGACAGGCCACTCAGTACTTC
>TRBV19|TRBJ2-4|TRBD1|NA
CASQTGSLAKNIQYF
TGTGCCAGTCAGACAGGGTCCCTAGCCAAAAACATTCAGTACTTC
>TRBV7-9|TRBJ2-7|TRBD1|few
CASSSKGAGYEQYF
TGTGCCAGCAGCTCTAAGGGGGCAGGTTACGAGCAGTACTTC
>TRBV5-4|TRBJ2-7|NA|few
CASSLRGSGNYEQYF
TGTGCCAGCAGCTTGCGAGGTAGCGGAAACTACGAGCAGTACTTC
>TRBV20-1|TRBJ2-2|NA|many
CSARGSGELFF
TGCAGTGCTAGAGGTAGCGGGGAGCTGTTTTTT
>TRBV6-1|TRBJ2-2|TRBD2|NA
CASSRPGLAGELTGELLF
TGTGCCAGCAGCCGTCCGGGACTAGCGGGAGAATTGACCGGGGAGCTGCTTTTT
>TRBV28|TRBJ2-6|TRBD2|many
CASTGGGKSQTSGANVLTF
TGTGCCAGCACTGGGGGAGGGAAATCCCAAACCTCTGGGGCCAACGTCCTGACTTTC
>TRBV20-1|TRBJ2-7|NA|NA
CSARDLPAGSSYEQYF
TGCAGTGCTAGAGATCTTCCCGCGGGGTCTTCCTACGAGCAGTACTTC
>TRBV28|TRBJ1-2|NA|many
CAATRGDYGYTF
TGTGCCGCCACTCGGGGGGACTATGGCTACACCTTC
>TRBV12-3/TRBV12-4|TRBJ2-3|NA|few
CASSALSSGGTDTQYF
TGTGCCAGCAGCGCGCTTAGTAGCGGAGGCACAGATACGCAGTATTTT
>TRBV6-1|TRBJ2-1|NA|NA
CASRTEKPEQFF
TGTGCCAGCAGGACAGAGAAGCCTGAGCAGTTCTTC
>TRBV27|TRBJ2-6|NA|NA
CASRGISSGANVLTF
TGTGCCAGCCGAGGGATTTCCTCTGGGGCCAACGTCCTGACTTTC
>TRBV7-8|TRBJ2-3|NA|NA
CASSSDITSTDTQYF
TGTGCCAGCAGTTCGGACATTACTAGCACAGATACGCAGTATTTT
>TRBV19|TRBJ1-2|TRBD1|NA
CASRDTGEIKGYTF
TGTGCCAGTAGGGACACAGGGGAGATAAAAGGCTACACCTTC
>TRBV2|TRBJ1-2|NA|many
CALWGSRGYTF
TGTGCCCTTTGGGGAAGTCGGGGCTACACCTTC
>TRBV28|TRBJ2-7|NA|many
CASSLYFGQSSYEQYF
TGTGCCAGCAGTTTATATTTCGGACAGAGCTCCTACGAGCAGTACTTC
>TRBV19|TRBJ2-7|TRBD2|once
CASSIIAGDINEQYF
TGTGCCAGTAGTATCATCGCGGGAGATATTAACGAGCAGTACTTC
>TRBV6-2/TRBV6-3|TRBJ2-7|NA|NA
CASSEGKYEQYF
TGTGCCAGCAGTGAAGGAAAGTACGAGCAGTACTTC
>TRBV6-1|TRBJ1-1|NA|NA
CASSVGLHTEAFF
TGTGCCAGCAGTGTCGGTCTTCACACTGAAGCTTTCTTT
>TRBV28|TRBJ2-2|TRBD1|many
CASSFRTGNTGELFF
TGTGCCAGCAGCTTTCGGACAGGGAACACCGGGGAGCTGTTTTTT
>TRBV20-1|TRBJ2-7|TRBD2|few
CSAIGLAGTYEQYF
TGCAGTGCGATAGGACTAGCGGGGACCTACGAGCAGTACTTC
>TRBV20-1|TRBJ2-5|NA|NA
CSARAPSETQYF
TGCAGTGCTAGGGCCCCCTCAGAGACCCAGTACTTC
>TRBV20-1|TRBJ2-4|NA|many
CSAKGGRTKNIQYF
TGCAGTGCTAAAGGGGGGAGAACCAAAAACATTCAGTACTTC
>TRBV28|TRBJ2-2|NA|many
CASSPRGGGTGELFF
TGTGCCAGCAGTCCCCGGGGAGGGGGCACCGGGGAGCTGTTTTTT
>TRBV28|TRBJ2-3|TRBD2|NA
CASRTTSGVPGDTQYF
TGTGCCAGCAGGACAACTAGCGGGGTACCCGGAGATACGCAGTATTTT
>TRBV12-3/TRBV12-4|TRBJ2-1|NA|NA
CASSIVVLDEQFF
TGTGCCAGCAGTATAGTAGTGCTCGATGAGCAGTTCTTC
>TRBV27|TRBJ2-7|TRBD1|many
CASSVRDRGSYEQYF
TGTGCCAGCAGTGTCCGGGACAGGGGTTCTTACGAGCAGTACTTC
>TRBV12-5|TRBJ2-3|NA|once
CASGLDTGPSTDTQYF
TGTGCTAGTGGTTTGGATACAGGGCCTAGCACAGATACGCAGTATTTT
>TRBV24-1|TRBJ1-5|NA|many
CATHPPDSANQPQHF
TGTGCCACCCATCCACCCGACAGCGCCAATCAGCCCCAGCATTTT
>TRBV7-3|TRBJ2-3|NA|NA
CASSRGGSDTQYF
TGTGCCAGCAGCCGAGGCGGTTCAGATACGCAGTATTTT
>TRBV24-1|TRBJ2-7|TRBD2|many
CATCLISGIYEQYF
TGTGCCACCTGTCTTATTAGCGGGATCTACGAGCAGTACTTC
>TRBV12-3/TRBV12-4|TRBJ2-2|NA|many
CASSFSVPGRHTGELFF
TGTGCCAGCAGTTTCTCGGTGCCGGGCAGACACACCGGGGAGCTGTTTTTT
>TRBV28|TRBJ2-7|TRBD1|many
CASSSPPGRDRGIYEQYF
TGTGCCAGCAGCTCTCCCCCTGGACGGGACAGGGGTATCTACGAGCAGTACTTC
>TRBV7-2|TRBJ2-3|NA|NA
CASSKDFTDTQCF
TGTGCCAGCAGCAAGGACTTCACAGATACGCAGTGTTTT
>TRBV6-1|TRBJ2-3|TRBD2|NA
CASSRLAGGPGDTQYF
TGTGCCAGCAGTCGACTAGCGGGAGGCCCCGGGGATACGCAGTATTTT